The source of this T cell receptor beta chain is a study of cytomegalovirus exposure and HLA in healthy donors. Study background: An early data release held 75 million to 100 million unique TCRs from HLA-typed donors. Genotyping of roughly 400 donors showed that roughly 83% belonged to the Caucasian-associated ancestry cluster.

Primers for the PCR totalled 60 Vbeta and 13 Jbeta. Sequencing used immunoSEQ multiplex PCR; TCRdb keeps in-frame clones, though not all of them. The sample has 90,000 or so clones; roughly 82% are singletons. Study results and limitations: A later analysis by the authors found several of the most significant clusters apparently linked to common viral pathogens. A cluster of highly shared sequence variants was likely a sequencing artifact.

As concerns this clone: Its matching antigen is unknown.

The CDR3 is 14 amino acids. The V gene's germline CDR1 is SGHRS and CDR2 YFSETQ. V was pared by 4 bases and J by 7 bases, with 14 bases between. Sequenced sample: PBMCs. The rearrangement uses TRBV5-1 and TRBJ2-2; D possibly corresponds to TRBD2 (6 bases). The receptor's source is a man younger than 45 in good health and CMV-seropositive. The CDR3 DNA reads TGCGCCAGCAGCCTGACTGCCGGGAGCGGGGAGCTGTTTTTT. This encodes CASSLTAGSGELFF.